This T cell receptor (beta chain) was sequenced for a study of human T cells and chemical hapten exposure. The overall study: Patients' scalps got diphenylcyclopropenone weekly throughout the roughly 23-week study. Patients, chiefly female, had alopecia areata, totalis or universalis.

Described time point: patch test 3, about 24 weeks after DPC sensitization. Treatment described: therapeutic diphenylcyclopropenone sensitization with weekly scalp DPC. The total RNA was obtained from whole blood that was not fractionated. This clonotype showed up just a few times. This CDR3 is 15 amino acids long. Germline CDR1 reads SGHDT; CDR2 reads YYEEEE. With 5 bases clipped from V and 5 bases from J, the junction kept 7 bases outside the gene matches. What the library attached to individual cDNA molecules were unique molecular identifiers. TCRdb reprocessed the RACE reads via MiXCR and lists one record per CDR3 protein. This sample has around 110,000 distinct CDR3 sequences, with about 11% found just once.

The TCR originated in a woman aged 45-60 years with alopecia areata. Some clones in this sample may be carry-over from other donors' samples. Sequences were derived from whole blood, sampled in connection with sensitization to the hapten diphenylcyclopropenone (DPC). The J gene is TRBJ2-6, the V gene TRBV5-6; 7 nucleotides line up with TRBD1. The CDR3 nucleotides read TGTGCCAGCAGATTTGAACAGGGGAGGGCCAACGTCCTGACTTTC. The encoded protein is CASRFEQGRANVLTF.